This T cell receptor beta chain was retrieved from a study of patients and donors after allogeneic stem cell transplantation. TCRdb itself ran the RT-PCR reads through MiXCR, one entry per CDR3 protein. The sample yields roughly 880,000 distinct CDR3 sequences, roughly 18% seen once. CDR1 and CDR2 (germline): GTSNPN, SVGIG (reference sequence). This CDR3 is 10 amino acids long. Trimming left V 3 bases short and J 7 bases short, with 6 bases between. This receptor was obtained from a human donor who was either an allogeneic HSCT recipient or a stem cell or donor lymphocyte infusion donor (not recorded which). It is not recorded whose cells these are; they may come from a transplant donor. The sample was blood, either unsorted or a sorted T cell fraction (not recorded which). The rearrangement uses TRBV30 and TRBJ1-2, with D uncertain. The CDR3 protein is CAWRTSGYTF. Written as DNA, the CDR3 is TGTGCCTGGAGGACTTCTGGCTACACCTTC.